Described below is a single T cell receptor beta chain sequence and its context. Its matching antigen is unknown. Assay: immunoSEQ multiplex PCR; the TCRdb copy retains only in-frame clones and omits some. The repertoire holds approximately 90,000 clones, over 65% seen once, with under 15% in the top ten. V was cut by 5 bases and J by 6 bases, with 13 bases left in between. This CDR3 has 13 residues. Germline CDR1 LNHDA, CDR2 SQIVND (reference sequence). Time point in this sample: pretreatment peripheral blood. Patient disease was locally advanced or metastatic urothelial carcinoma. The data stem from a study of PD-L1 blockade in urothelial cancer. Study-wide findings and caveats: Clones that were tumor-associated expanded more in the blood of durable-benefit patients at 3 weeks.

The TCR sequence derives from a man aged 55 to 70 with urothelial cancer. The sequenced sample was PBMCs, obtained around atezolizumab (anti-PD-L1) treatment. The chain uses TRBV19 and TRBJ1-2; no clear D. This CDR3 reads CASSDRGEDGYTF. The CDR3 DNA reads TGTGCCAGTAGTGACCGAGGTGAGGATGGCTACACCTTC.